The 13 T cell receptor beta chains below were found in one sample sequenced in a study of blood T cell repertoires in COVID-19. Sequenced by immunoSEQ multiplex PCR; TCRdb stores in-frame clones only, minus some. The sample yields about 120,000 clones, 87% seen once. The sequenced sample consisted of peripheral blood. These receptors were collected from a woman in her forties or fifties with acute or convalescent COVID-19.

This chain joins TRBV5-6 and TRBJ2-1; D is perhaps TRBD1 (5 bases). Per the germline V gene, CDR1 is SGHDT and CDR2 is YYEEEE. The ends were cut back, 4 bases at V and 10 bases at J, with 9 bases in the middle. The CDR3 is 11 residues long. DNA of the CDR3: TGTGCCAGCAGCCTTCCAGGGGAGCAGTTCTTC. The encoded protein is CASSLPGEQFF.

The V and J genes are TRBV7-2 and TRBJ2-3, with 9 bases identical to TRBD2. Germline CDR1 and CDR2: SGHTA and FQGNSA. The CDR3 length is 16 residues. V shed 4 bases, J shed 7 bases, and the junction held 12 bases outside the gene matches. The CDR3 sequence: CASSWAGGRSANTQYF. The DNA for the CDR3 is TGTGCCAGCAGCTGGGCGGGGGGGCGGTCCGCGAATACGCAGTATTTT.

This clone was counted a single time. The rearrangement links TRBV5-4 to TRBJ2-5, with D tentatively TRBD1 (7 bases). CDR3 length equals 15 residues. Trimming shortened V by 1 base and J by 5 bases, and 15 bases separated the two germline ends. Germline CDR1 SGHNT, CDR2 YYREEE (reference sequence). The CDR3 loop is CASSLIGGGGETQYF. For the CDR3, the DNA is TGTGCCAGCAGCTTGATCGGAGGGGGCGGTGAGACCCAGTACTTC.

The J gene is TRBJ1-2, the V gene TRBV9, with 7 nucleotides matching TRBD1. There are 16 residues in the CDR3. Germline V CDR1 and CDR2: SGDLS, YYNGEE. The V gene end was trimmed by 0 bases and the J gene end by 5 bases; junction bases not matched to a gene: 10. In nucleotides, the CDR3 is TGTGCCAGCAGCGTAGAGGGGGCCGCCCTCCCTTATGGCTACACCTTC. This encodes CASSVEGAALPYGYTF.

Only a few counts were recorded for this clone. At one end the junction does not follow the germline gene, possibly because of a read error. The chain couples TRBV6-4 to TRBJ2-3; 8 bases fit TRBD1. The germline V gene has CDR1 MRHNA and CDR2 SNTAGT. The CDR3 runs 15 residues. CDR3 sequence (DNA): TGTGCCAGCAGTGACGGGGCAGGGGGCGCAGACACGCAGTATTTT. It is translated as CASSDGAGGADTQYF.

The rearrangement uses TRBV5-4 and TRBJ2-7; 7 nucleotides agree with TRBD2. The V gene's germline CDR1 is SGHNT and CDR2 YYREEE (reference sequence). Germline trimming cut 0 bases from V and 2 bases from J; bases unmatched to any gene: 5. This CDR3 comprises 15 residues. CDR3 loop: CASSLDLAVPYEQYF. The CDR3 nucleotides read TGTGCCAGCAGCTTGGACCTAGCGGTACCCTACGAGCAGTACTTC.

This chain uses TRBV6-5 with TRBJ1-2; 9 nucleotides align to TRBD1. Trimming removed 6 bases from V and 7 bases from J; junction bases left unmatched: 6. Germline V gives CDR1 MNHEY, CDR2 SVGAGI. CDR3 length equals 13 residues. The CDR3 here is CASRRQGVGGYTF. For the CDR3, the DNA is TGTGCCAGCAGGCGACAGGGGGTCGGTGGCTACACCTTC.

This sequence joins TRBV3-1 (or the pseudogene TRBV3-2) and TRBJ1-2; D is possibly TRBD1 (5 bases). Trimming cost V 4 bases and J 6 bases, with 18 bases left between them. CDR3 length: 15 amino acids. CDR1 and CDR2 from the germline V gene are LGHDT and YNNKEL (reference sequence). The CDR3: CASSPLGEGRNGYTF. CDR3 bases: TGTGCCAGCAGCCCCCTGGGGGAGGGGCGGAATGGCTACACCTTC.

The V call is TRBV6-5, the J call TRBJ1-5, with D perhaps matching TRBD1 (5 bases). The V end was cut by 6 bases, the J end by 0 bases, with 12 bases between. The CDR3 is 15 amino acids. Germline loops: CDR1 MNHEY, CDR2 SVGAGI. The CDR3 sequence: CASRRQRNSNQPQHF. CDR3 nucleotide sequence: TGTGCCAGCAGACGACAGCGAAATAGCAATCAGCCCCAGCATTTT.

The chain recombines TRBV18 with TRBJ1-2, with a weak D call TRBD1 (5 bases). This CDR3 has 14 residues. Between the trimmed V and J ends, which lost 3 bases and 2 bases, there was a span of 10 bases. Germline assignment: CDR1 KGHSH and CDR2 LQKENI. CDR3 protein: CASSPQGLNYGYTF. In DNA form, the CDR3 reads TGTGCCAGCTCACCCCAGGGTCTGAACTATGGCTACACCTTC. Together with reference TRBV18 and TRBJ1-2, the CDR3 gives the full variable domain: NAGVMQNPRHLVRRRGQEARLRCSPMKGHSHVYWYRQLPEEGLKFMVYLQKENIIDESGMPKERFSAEFPKEGPSILRIQQVVRGDSAAYFCASSPQGLNYGYTFGSGTRLTVV.

The rearrangement uses TRBV28 and TRBJ2-3; 7 nucleotides line up with TRBD1. The CDR3 contains 15 residues. The trim removed 4 bases at V and 2 bases at J, leaving 6 bases unmatched. CDR1 and CDR2 from the germline V gene are MDHEN and SYDVKM. CDR3 coding DNA: TGTGCCAGCAGTTCTAGGACAGGTGCCACAGATACGCAGTATTTT. This encodes CASSSRTGATDTQYF. The full variable domain, rest sourced from reference TRBV28 and TRBJ2-3, is DVKVTQSSRYLVKRTGEKVFLECVQDMDHENMFWYRQDPGLGLRLIYFSYDVKMKEKGDIPEGYSVSREKKERFSLILESASTNQTSMYLCASSSRTGATDTQYFGPGTRLTVL.

This chain uses TRBV10-3 with TRBJ2-6; D ambiguous. This CDR3 contains 17 residues. Germline V CDR1 and CDR2: ENHRY, SYGVKD. The V end was cut by 4 bases, the J end by 0 bases, with 13 bases between. The CDR3 region is CAISASTGFSGANVLTF. The CDR3 DNA reads as TGTGCCATCAGTGCCTCCACGGGTTTCTCTGGGGCCAACGTCCTGACTTTC.

This chain connects TRBV5-1 to TRBJ1-2, with 8 bases identical to TRBD1. CDR1 and CDR2 from the germline V gene are SGHRS and YFSETQ. J was trimmed by 4 bases and V by 4 bases; bases with no gene match: 9. This CDR3 contains 15 residues. The chain's CDR3 is CASSALTGAFYGYTF. The CDR3 DNA sequence: TGCGCCAGCAGCGCGTTGACAGGGGCCTTCTATGGCTACACCTTC.